What follows describes a single T cell receptor (beta chain). A read error may produce the germline difference seen at one junction end. The data are from a study of OX40 agonist ivuxolimab in advanced cancers. The CDR3 loop spans 16 amino acids. Germline V gene data show CDR1 as MGHRA and CDR2 as YSYEKL. TCRdb's copy holds only in-frame clones and misses some; the assay was immunoSEQ multiplex PCR. The sample lists about 77,000 clones, 85% to 90% occurring once. This receptor was identified in an adult with an advanced solid tumor such as melanoma, head and neck, liver or kidney cancer. V gene TRBV4-1 combines with J gene TRBJ2-1, with TRBD2 identical over 11 bases. Material: CD4+ or CD8+ T cells sorted from blood, obtained in a trial of the OX40 agonist ivuxolimab. CDR3 amino acids: CTSSLRSSGRVGEQFF. DNA of the CDR3: TGCACCAGCAGCCTTCGGAGTAGCGGGAGGGTTGGTGAGCAGTTCTTC.